This T cell receptor beta chain is drawn from a study of response to subunit inactivated influenza vaccine. Study results and caveats: Each seasonal influenza vaccination recruits few new T cells, the authors suggested.

TCRdb called the RT-PCR reads again in MiXCR, with one record for every CDR3 protein. The data contain roughly 790,000 distinct CDR3 sequences, less than 25% of them singletons. From germline, CDR1 is MNHEY and CDR2 SVGEGT. V was shortened by 6 bases and J by 5 bases, with 11 bases between the two germline ends. The CDR3 contains 13 residues. The table lists this clonotype with a few counts. The antigen remains unidentified. The clonotype originates from a man aged 45 to 65 who received an inactivated influenza vaccine. Sequencing was performed on PBMCs from blood, taken less than 6 days after vaccination. The chain is built from TRBV6-2 or TRBV6-3 and TRBJ2-1, with D maybe TRBD2 (6 bases). CDR3 in amino acids: CASSSRRDNEQFF. CDR3 DNA sequence: TGTGCCAGCAGCTCCCGGAGGGACAATGAGCAGTTCTTC.